This entry lists 25 T cell receptor beta chains sequenced from one sample in a study of T cells in Graves' hyperthyroidism and ophthalmopathy. Regions amplified from RNA transcripts were the TCR beta CDR3 regions. A first-round RT-PCR of the TCR CDR3 used the HTBI primer set. Each CDR3 protein is one row after TCRdb ran MiXCR on the multiplex PCR reads. The sample has about 300,000 distinct CDR3 sequences; about an eighth are singletons. The sequenced material came from blood. Receptor source: a woman in her 30s with Graves' hyperthyroidism that later progressed to Graves' ophthalmopathy.

The CDR3 reads CSAETGNTIYF. CDR3 in DNA: TGCAGCGCGGAAACTGGAAACACCATATATTTT. The chain employs TRBV29-1 and TRBJ1-3; D uncertain. The V gene lost 7 bases and the J gene lost 2 bases, with 6 bases spanning the gap. This CDR3 is 11 amino acids long. Germline V lookup: CDR1 SQVTM, CDR2 ANQGSEA.

In its sample, this clonotype was seen many times. The genes are TRBV27 and TRBJ2-3; 8 nucleotides align to TRBD2. This CDR3 spans 17 amino acids. The trim removed 6 bases at V and 0 bases at J, leaving 11 bases unmatched. The germline CDR1 and CDR2 sequences are MNHEY and SMNVEV (reference sequence). The CDR3 nucleotides are TGTGCCAGCAGATATTCGATAGCGGGGCCGAGCACAGATACGCAGTATTTT. This translates into CASRYSIAGPSTDTQYF.

This clonotype appeared many times. This sequence joins TRBV2 and TRBJ2-1; 11 nucleotides match TRBD2. After removal of 7 bases from V and 3 bases from J, the junction contained 8 bases not matched to a gene. There are 16 residues in the CDR3. CDR1 is SNHLY and CDR2 is FYNNEI in the germline V gene. The CDR3 here is CASKGTGTSGYNEQFF. The CDR3 DNA sequence: TGTGCCAGCAAAGGCACCGGGACTAGCGGCTACAATGAGCAGTTCTTC.

The V gene is TRBV27, the J gene TRBJ2-1, with 9 bases identical to TRBD2. V was clipped by 1 base and J by 0 bases; unmatched bases: 1. CDR1 MNHEY and CDR2 SMNVEV come from the germline V gene (reference sequence). This CDR3 spans 16 amino acids. The CDR3 DNA is TGTGCCAGCAGTTTATTAGCGGGGGACTCCTACAATGAGCAGTTCTTC. The encoded protein is CASSLLAGDSYNEQFF.

V and J are TRBV7-2 and TRBJ2-7; no clear D gene. Germline V gene data show CDR1 as SGHTA and CDR2 as FQGNSA. CDR3 size: 12 residues. V was trimmed by 2 bases and J by 7 bases, leaving 9 bases between them. The CDR3 sequence is CTSSLINSEQYF. CDR3 sequence (DNA): TGTACCAGCAGCTTAATTAACTCGGAGCAGTACTTC.

This chain connects TRBV28 to TRBJ2-1; 9 bases align to TRBD2. This CDR3 region has 15 residues. Trimming took 3 bases from V and 9 from J; bases not matched to a gene: 9. CDR1 is MDHEN, CDR2 SYDVKM, per germline. DNA of the CDR3: TGTGCCAGCAGTTTGCCACTAGCGGGCAGCTTTGAGCAGTTCTTC. This sequence encodes CASSLPLAGSFEQFF.

This clonotype appeared many times. The gene calls are TRBV27 and TRBJ2-1; D remains unclear. Trimming cost V 1 base and J 9 bases, with 10 bases left between them. CDR3 length: 13 amino acids. Germline values: CDR1 MNHEY, CDR2 SMNVEV (reference sequence). The CDR3 reads CASSLLLGTEQFF. In DNA form, the CDR3 reads TGTGCCAGCAGTTTATTGTTGGGTACTGAGCAGTTCTTC.

As concerns this clonotype: A much more abundant neighbour one base away suggests this may be a read error. The chain is built from TRBV6-1 and TRBJ2-7; maybe TRBD2 (6 bases). V was clipped by 5 bases and J by 2 bases, with 19 bases between them. The CDR3 runs 16 residues. The germline CDR1 and CDR2 sequences are MNHNS and SASEGT. This CDR3 reads CASSRSAGGLPYEQYF. CDR3 coding DNA: TGTGCCAGCAGTCGATCGGCTGGGGGACTCCCCTACGAGCAGTACTTC.

The sample holds many counts of this clonotype. The rearrangement joins TRBV7-9 to TRBJ2-1; D ambiguous. The V end was cut by 5 bases, the J end by 5 bases, with 16 bases between. CDR1 SEHNR and CDR2 FQNEAQ come from the germline V gene (reference sequence). The CDR3 contains 15 residues. The CDR3, as DNA: TGTGCCAGCAGCCGCTCCGACGGGCAACACAATGAGCAGTTCTTC. This translates into CASSRSDGQHNEQFF.

This clonotype turned up a few times. V is TRBV6-2 or TRBV6-3 and J is TRBJ2-3; D is unclear. The CDR3 is 14 residues long. The V end was cut by 3 bases, the J end by 11 bases, with 18 bases between. The germline CDR1 and CDR2 sequences are MNHEY and SVGEGT. The DNA for the CDR3 is TGTGCCAGCAGTTATGGCCCGATTAGCTCTGGGCAGTATTTT. Translated: CASSYGPISSGQYF.

This clonotype was detected ten times or more. V usage is TRBV6-1 and J usage is TRBJ2-7; 14 nucleotides align to TRBD2. V shed 5 bases, J shed 3 bases, and the junction held 12 bases outside the gene matches. The germline V gene encodes CDR1 MNHNS and CDR2 SASEGT. CDR3 length: 18 residues. The CDR3 here is CASSSTDVGLAGVYEQYF. CDR3 nucleotide sequence: TGTGCCAGCAGTTCCACAGATGTGGGACTAGCGGGAGTCTACGAGCAGTACTTC.

This clonotype was observed many times. The CDR3 region is CSARTTNTEAFF. The CDR3 region has the DNA TGCAGTGCTAGAACCACCAACACTGAAGCTTTCTTT. V usage is TRBV20-1 and J usage is TRBJ1-1; D is uncertain. Germline assignment: CDR1 DFQATT and CDR2 SNEGSKA (reference sequence). Trimming removed 2 bases at V and 2 bases at J, with 6 bases between. The CDR3 contains 12 residues.

This clonotype was seen repeatedly, ten times or more. The chain couples TRBV4-2 to TRBJ2-7; perhaps TRBD2 as D (6 bases). This CDR3 contains 16 residues. Germline CDR1 and CDR2: LGHNA and YNFKEQ. With 0 bases removed from V and 2 bases from J, the gap between germline ends came to 14 bases. The CDR3 coding sequence is TGTGCCAGCAGCCAAGATGAGGGACTGGGGGCCTACGAGCAGTACTTC. Translated, it gives CASSQDEGLGAYEQYF.

The CDR3 nucleotides read TGTGCCAGCAGCTTAGGGGAGCGGTTATTAGCGGGCCCAGATACGCAGTATTTT. The encoded protein is CASSLGERLLAGPDTQYF. V is TRBV7-9 and J is TRBJ2-3, with 7 bases matching TRBD2. From germline, CDR1 is SEHNR and CDR2 FQNEAQ (reference sequence). The CDR3 has 18 residues. V lost 1 base and J lost 4; bases outside the gene matches: 14.

This clonotype was counted between two and nine times. Given a much more abundant clone one base away, this may be a read error. V gene TRBV9 combines with J gene TRBJ1-1; a weak D match, TRBD1 (5 bases). This CDR3 has 13 amino acids. In germline, CDR1 is SGDLS, CDR2 YYNGEE. The CDR3 DNA is TGTACCAGCAGCCCCAGGGTGAACACTGAAGCTTTCTTT. This codes for CTSSPRVNTEAFF.

This clonotype was detected only a few times. This could be a read error, since a much larger clone is one nucleotide away. This chain uses TRBV13 with TRBJ2-7, with D uncertain. The CDR3 sequence is 15 residues long. Per germline, CDR1 PRHDT and CDR2 FYEKMQ (reference sequence). CDR3 DNA sequence: TGTGCCAGCAGCTTAGTGACTCGGAGCTCCTACAAGCAGTACTTC. Translated: CASSLVTRSSYKQYF.

This clonotype was seen repeatedly, ten times or more. The rearrangement links TRBV30 to TRBJ1-2; 7 bases fit TRBD1. The CDR3 runs 12 residues. Germline V gene data show CDR1 as GTSNPN and CDR2 as SVGIG (reference sequence). V lost 6 bases to trimming and J lost 4 bases; unmatched junction nucleotides: 5. The CDR3 DNA is TGTGCCTGCTCCGGGACAGTCTATGGCTACACCTTC. Protein product: CACSGTVYGYTF.

The chain couples TRBV15 to TRBJ2-2, with D perhaps TRBD1 (6 bases). The CDR3 sequence is 16 residues long. Trimming removed 3 bases at V and 4 bases at J, with 15 bases between. Germline V gene lookup returns CDR1 LNHNV and CDR2 YYDKDF (reference sequence). CDR3 in DNA: TGTGCCACCAGCAGGGGGTCCGGGACACTCACCGGGGAGCTGTTTTTT. Translation: CATSRGSGTLTGELFF.

This clonotype has at least ten counts. The chain links TRBV15 to TRBJ2-7; D is ambiguous. The length of the CDR3 is 13 residues. The ends were cut back, 3 bases at V and 5 bases at J, with 11 bases in the middle. Germline CDR1 and CDR2: LNHNV and YYDKDF (reference sequence). CDR3 protein: CATSRADWDEQYF. Here the CDR3 DNA reads TGTGCCACCAGCAGGGCCGATTGGGACGAGCAGTACTTC.

This clonotype was counted ten times or more. The chain has TRBV6-1 and TRBJ2-4; 12 bases are a match to TRBD2. The CDR3 runs 17 residues. The germline V gene encodes CDR1 MNHNS and CDR2 SASEGT. Unmatched junction bases numbered 13, after V lost 5 bases and J lost 8 bases. CDR3 nucleotides: TGTGCCAGCAGTTATAGTCTAGCGGGAGGGCTGGGGGACATTCAGTACTTC. Protein: CASSYSLAGGLGDIQYF.

A word on this clonotype: A much bigger clone sits one base away, suggesting this may be a read error. The J gene is TRBJ2-2, the V gene TRBV7-9, with a tentative D call TRBD2 (5 bases). Germline V gives CDR1 SEHNR, CDR2 FQNEAQ (reference sequence). This CDR3 is built from 14 residues. In DNA form, the CDR3 reads TGTGCCAGCAGCAAAACTAGAACCACCGGGCAGCTGTTTTTT. Protein product: CASSKTRTTGQLFF. The variable domain in full, completed from reference TRBV7-9 and TRBJ2-2, reads DTGVSQNPRHKITKRGQNVTFRCDPISEHNRLYWYRQTLGQGPEFLTYFQNEAQLEKSRLLSDRFSAERPKGSFSTLEIQRTEQGDSAMYLCASSKTRTTGQLFFGEGSRLTVL.

This chain uses TRBV30 with TRBJ1-3, with D maybe TRBD1 (6 bases). Between the trimmed V and J ends, which lost 5 bases and 7 bases, there was a span of 9 bases. The CDR3 contains 11 residues. Germline CDR1 GTSNPN, CDR2 SVGIG (reference sequence). The CDR3 DNA reads TGTGCCTGGGCTAGGGGGAACACCATATATTTT. Translation gives CAWARGNTIYF.

The chain uses TRBV2 and TRBJ2-2; TRBD2 matches 10 bases. With 8 bases clipped from V and 5 bases from J, the junction kept 5 bases outside the gene matches. The CDR3 sequence is 14 residues long. Germline V CDR1 and CDR2: SNHLY, FYNNEI. For the CDR3, the DNA is TGTGCCAGCCGGGTAGCGGGAGGAACCGGGGAGCTGTTTTTT. Translating it yields CASRVAGGTGELFF.

This clonotype has just a few counts. This chain joins TRBV4-3 and TRBJ2-2, with unresolved D. Per the germline V gene, CDR1 is LGHNA and CDR2 is YSLEER. This CDR3 has 13 residues. V was shortened by 1 base and J by 7 bases, with 7 bases between the two germline ends. DNA for the CDR3: TGCGCCAGCAGCCAAGTTTACGGCGGGGAGCTGTTTTTT. It translates to CASSQVYGGELFF.

The genes are TRBV3-1 and TRBJ2-7; D may match TRBD1 or TRBD2 (5 bases each). This CDR3 has 15 amino acids. The V and J ends lost 8 bases and 2 bases respectively, with 19 bases between them. CDR1 is LGHDT and CDR2 is YNNKEL in the germline V gene (reference sequence). CDR3 loop: CASSKWGRATYEQYF. The CDR3 DNA reads TGTGCCAGCTCGAAATGGGGACGGGCCACCTACGAGCAGTACTTC.